This T cell receptor beta chain is from a study of beta chain features in type 1 diabetes. Findings and caveats of the study: The study found moderately but significantly shorter TCRB CDR3s in all four CD4+ subsets of Type 1 diabetes patients. High-TCR-expressing cells could be over-represented by cDNA sequencing. There were fewer insertions and more deletions at the VDJ junctions of type 1 diabetes patients.

Every donor provided one heparinised blood draw, which averaged about 120 mL. The CDR3 is 15 residues long. The germline V and J ends were trimmed by 5 bases and 0 bases, with 13 bases remaining between them. Germline CDR1 is SNHLY and CDR2 is FYNNEI. On this clone itself: Its cognate antigen is unknown.

Expressed TCRB transcripts got sequenced, as all isolated RNA was reverse transcribed. Profiling relied on immunoSEQ multiplex PCR, and the TCRdb table lists in-frame clones only, not all of them. The sample includes roughly 340,000 clones, 10% to 15% seen only once; the top ten take over 0.008%. The sample taken for sequencing was naive CD4+ T cells from blood. This rearrangement joins TRBV2 to TRBJ1-2, with D possibly TRBD1 on 6 matching bases. The clonotype originates from a woman younger than 30 with type 1 diabetes. The CDR3 loop reads CASSRQVSANYGYTF. CDR3 in DNA: TGTGCCAGCAGTCGACAGGTCTCAGCTAACTATGGCTACACCTTC.